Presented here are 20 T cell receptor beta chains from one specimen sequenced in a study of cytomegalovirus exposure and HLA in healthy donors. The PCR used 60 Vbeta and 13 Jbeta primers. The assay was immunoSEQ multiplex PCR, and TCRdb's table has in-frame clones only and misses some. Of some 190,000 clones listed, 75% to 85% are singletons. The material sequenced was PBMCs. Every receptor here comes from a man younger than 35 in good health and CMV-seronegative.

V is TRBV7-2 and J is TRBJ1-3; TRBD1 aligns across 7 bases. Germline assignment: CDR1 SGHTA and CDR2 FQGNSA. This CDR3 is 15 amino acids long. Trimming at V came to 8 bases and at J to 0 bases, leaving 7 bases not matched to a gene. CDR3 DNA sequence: TGTGCCAGCCGCGGACAGGTCGGCTCTGGAAACACCATATATTTT. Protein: CASRGQVGSGNTIYF.

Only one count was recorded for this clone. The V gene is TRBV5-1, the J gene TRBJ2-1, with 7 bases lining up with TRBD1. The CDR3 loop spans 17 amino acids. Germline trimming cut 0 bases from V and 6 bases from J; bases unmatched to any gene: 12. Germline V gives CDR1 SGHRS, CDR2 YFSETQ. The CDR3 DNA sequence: TGCGCCAGCAGCTTGGGAACAGGGGCATGGGAGAGCAATGAGCAGTTCTTC. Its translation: CASSLGTGAWESNEQFF.

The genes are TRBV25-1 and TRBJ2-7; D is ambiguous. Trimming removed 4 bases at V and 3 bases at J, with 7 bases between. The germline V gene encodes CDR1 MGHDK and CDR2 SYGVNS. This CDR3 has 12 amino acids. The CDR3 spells CASSGLGYEQYF. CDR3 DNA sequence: TGTGCCAGCAGTGGTCTAGGCTACGAGCAGTACTTC.

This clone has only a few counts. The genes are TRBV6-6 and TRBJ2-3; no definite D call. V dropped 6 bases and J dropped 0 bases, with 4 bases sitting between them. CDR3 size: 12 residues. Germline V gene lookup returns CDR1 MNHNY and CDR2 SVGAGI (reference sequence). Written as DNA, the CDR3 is TGTGCCAGCAGCTCGAGCACAGATACGCAGTATTTT. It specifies CASSSSTDTQYF.

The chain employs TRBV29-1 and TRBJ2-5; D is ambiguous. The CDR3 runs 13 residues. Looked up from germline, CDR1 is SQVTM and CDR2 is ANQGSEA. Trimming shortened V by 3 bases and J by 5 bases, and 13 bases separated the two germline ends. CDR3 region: CSVDRPERETQYF. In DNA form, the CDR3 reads TGCAGCGTTGACCGACCGGAGAGGGAGACCCAGTACTTC.

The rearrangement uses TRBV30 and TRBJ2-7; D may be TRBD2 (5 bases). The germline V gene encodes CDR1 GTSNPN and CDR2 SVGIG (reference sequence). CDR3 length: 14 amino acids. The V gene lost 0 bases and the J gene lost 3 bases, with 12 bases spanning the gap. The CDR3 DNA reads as TGTGCCTGGAGTGTACATAGTCGGGGCTACGAGCAGTACTTC. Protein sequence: CAWSVHSRGYEQYF.

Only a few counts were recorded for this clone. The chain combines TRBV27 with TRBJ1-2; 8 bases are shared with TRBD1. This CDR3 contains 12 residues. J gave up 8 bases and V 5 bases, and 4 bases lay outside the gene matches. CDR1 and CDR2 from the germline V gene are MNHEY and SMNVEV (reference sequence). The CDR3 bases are TGTGCCAGCAGTCCAGGGGGCGTCGGCTACACCTTC. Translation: CASSPGGVGYTF.

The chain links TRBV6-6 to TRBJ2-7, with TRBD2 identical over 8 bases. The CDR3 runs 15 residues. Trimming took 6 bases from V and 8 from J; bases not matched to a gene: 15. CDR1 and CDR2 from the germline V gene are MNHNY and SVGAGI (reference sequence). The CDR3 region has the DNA TGTGCCAGCAGACCCGACGGGACTAGTTTCGGTAAGCAGTACTTC. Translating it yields CASRPDGTSFGKQYF.

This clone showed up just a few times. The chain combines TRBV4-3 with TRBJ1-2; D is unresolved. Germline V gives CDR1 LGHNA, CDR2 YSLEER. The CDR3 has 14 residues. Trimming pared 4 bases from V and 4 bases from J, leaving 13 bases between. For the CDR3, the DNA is TGCGCCAGCAGCCTCGGGGAGGGTTCCTATGGCTACACCTTC. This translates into CASSLGEGSYGYTF.

CDR3 in amino acids: CASSLPSSGGADTQYF. CDR3 bases: TGCGCCAGCAGCTTACCGTCTAGCGGGGGGGCTGATACGCAGTATTTT. V gene TRBV5-1 combines with J gene TRBJ2-3; 12 nucleotides match TRBD2. Germline trimming cut 2 bases from V and 6 bases from J; bases unmatched to any gene: 7. CDR3 length: 16 amino acids. CDR1 is SGHRS and CDR2 is YFSETQ in the germline V gene.

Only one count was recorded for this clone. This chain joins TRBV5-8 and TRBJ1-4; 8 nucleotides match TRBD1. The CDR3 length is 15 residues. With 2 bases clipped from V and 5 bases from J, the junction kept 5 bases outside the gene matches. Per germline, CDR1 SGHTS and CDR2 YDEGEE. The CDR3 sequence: CASSFGTGGNEKLFF. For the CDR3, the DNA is TGTGCCAGCAGCTTCGGGACAGGAGGAAATGAAAAACTGTTTTTT.

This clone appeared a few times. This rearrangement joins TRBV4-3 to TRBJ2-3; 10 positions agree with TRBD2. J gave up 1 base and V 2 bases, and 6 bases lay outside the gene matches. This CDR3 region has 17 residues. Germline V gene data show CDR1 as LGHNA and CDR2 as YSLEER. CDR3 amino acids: CASSQRVLAGGTDTQYF. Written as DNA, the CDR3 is TGCGCCAGCAGCCAACGAGTTCTAGCGGGAGGCACAGATACGCAGTATTTT.

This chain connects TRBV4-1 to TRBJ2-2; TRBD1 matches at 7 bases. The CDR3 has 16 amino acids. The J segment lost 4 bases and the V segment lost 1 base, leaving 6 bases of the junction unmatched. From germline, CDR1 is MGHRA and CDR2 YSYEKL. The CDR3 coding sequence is TGCGCCAGCAGCCAAGTCAGGGGGAAAAGCACCGGGGAGCTGTTTTTT. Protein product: CASSQVRGKSTGELFF.

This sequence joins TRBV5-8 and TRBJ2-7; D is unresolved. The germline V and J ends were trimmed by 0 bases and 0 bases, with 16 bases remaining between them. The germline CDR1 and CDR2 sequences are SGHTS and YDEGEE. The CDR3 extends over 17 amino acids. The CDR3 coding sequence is TGTGCCAGCAGCTTGGATAAGGTTTCGGCAGGCTCCTACGAGCAGTACTTC. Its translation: CASSLDKVSAGSYEQYF.

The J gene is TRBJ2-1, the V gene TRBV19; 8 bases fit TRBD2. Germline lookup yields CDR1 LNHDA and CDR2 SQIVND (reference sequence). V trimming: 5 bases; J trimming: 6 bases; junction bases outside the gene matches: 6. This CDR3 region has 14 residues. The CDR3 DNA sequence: TGTGCCAGTAGTCCGCAGACTAGCGTCAATGAGCAGTTCTTC. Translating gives CASSPQTSVNEQFF.

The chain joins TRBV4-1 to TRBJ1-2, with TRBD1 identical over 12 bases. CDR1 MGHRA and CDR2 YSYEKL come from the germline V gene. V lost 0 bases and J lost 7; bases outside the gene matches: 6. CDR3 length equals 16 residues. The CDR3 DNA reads TGCGCCAGCAGCCAAGAGCCGGGACAGGGGGCAGGTGGCTACACCTTC. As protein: CASSQEPGQGAGGYTF.

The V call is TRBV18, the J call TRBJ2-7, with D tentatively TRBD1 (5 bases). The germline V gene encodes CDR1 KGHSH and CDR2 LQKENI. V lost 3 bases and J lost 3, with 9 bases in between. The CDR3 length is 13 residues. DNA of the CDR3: TGTGCCAGCTCACCGGGCAGGGACTACGAGCAGTACTTC. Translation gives CASSPGRDYEQYF. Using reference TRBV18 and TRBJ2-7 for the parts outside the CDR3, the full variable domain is NAGVMQNPRHLVRRRGQEARLRCSPMKGHSHVYWYRQLPEEGLKFMVYLQKENIIDESGMPKERFSAEFPKEGPSILRIQQVVRGDSAAYFCASSPGRDYEQYFGPGTRLTVT.

The CDR3 sequence: CSARQGKKAFF. DNA of the CDR3: TGCAGTGCTCGACAGGGTAAAAAAGCTTTCTTT. J is TRBJ1-1 and V is TRBV20-1; 7 nucleotides match TRBD1. The V gene end was trimmed by 5 bases and the J gene end by 9 bases; junction bases not matched to a gene: 6. The germline V gene encodes CDR1 DFQATT and CDR2 SNEGSKA (reference sequence). The CDR3 totals 11 residues.

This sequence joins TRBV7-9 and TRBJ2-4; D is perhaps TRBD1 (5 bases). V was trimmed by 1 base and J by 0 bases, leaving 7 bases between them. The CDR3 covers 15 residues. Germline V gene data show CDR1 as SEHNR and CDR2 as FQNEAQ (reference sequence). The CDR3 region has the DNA TGTGCCAGCAGCTTAGACCAGGGAGCCAAAAACATTCAGTACTTC. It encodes CASSLDQGAKNIQYF.

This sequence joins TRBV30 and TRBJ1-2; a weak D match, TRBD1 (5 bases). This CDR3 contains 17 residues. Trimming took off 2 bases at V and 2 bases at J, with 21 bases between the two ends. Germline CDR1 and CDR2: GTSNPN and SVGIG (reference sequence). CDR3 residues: CAWSRVKTDLKNYGYTF. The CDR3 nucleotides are TGTGCCTGGAGTCGAGTAAAGACAGATTTGAAGAACTATGGCTACACCTTC. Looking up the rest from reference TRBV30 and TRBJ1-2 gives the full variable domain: SQTIHQWPATLVQPVGSPLSLECTVEGTSNPNLYWYRQAAGRGLQLLFYSVGIGQISSEVPQNLSASRPQDRQFILSSKKLLLSDSGFYLCAWSRVKTDLKNYGYTFGSGTRLTVV.